This T cell receptor (beta chain) was captured in a study of T-cell memory formation after mild COVID-19 (dated by TCRdb to about 2021). Regarding the research as a whole: Most TCR sequence clusters were specific to one of the two donors. In two donors, T-cell clones that expanded and contracted after mild COVID-19 were tracked by sequencing TCRalpha and TCRbeta repertoires over time. The cohort was made up of two young adult volunteers, one female and one male, who were previously healthy. Here is what the overall study found, with its caveats: The study covered only a couple of mild cases, and larger cohorts including severe cases with pre-infection samples were considered necessary. Clones that contracted from day 15 to 85 showed balanced CD4/CD8 phenotypes, whereas a second wave of clones that expanded from day 15 to 37 leaned towards CD4+. The second-wave clones that peaked on day 37 were not confirmed to be SARS-CoV-2 specific. Contracting CD4+ clones were found mainly in CM and EM memory subsets, while CD8+ clones were enriched in EMRA. Some responding clones were detected in pre-infection memory, suggesting pre-existing cross-reactive memory T cells joined the SARS-CoV-2 response.

The CDR3 spans 14 residues, from the cysteine through the phenylalanine. The DNA shown is the 42-base CDR3, in frame from base 1. Ends trimmed: V by 3 bases, J by 5 bases; bases unmatched to a gene: 6. Per the germline V gene, SGHRS is the CDR1 and YFSETQ is the CDR2. This clonotype was recorded a few times. Its binding antigen is unknown. No much larger clonotype is one base removed from it; base qualities were not supplied. The instrument was an Illumina NovaSeq 6000. cDNA libraries for TCRalpha and TCRbeta were prepared by 5'RACE using constant-segment primers, with sample barcodes and unique molecular identifiers added. Trizol reagent was used to extract RNA from every sample. The libraries were amplified in two PCR steps, and the second step added a second sample barcode and Illumina TruSeq adapters. Sequencing of the libraries was done on an Illumina NovaSeq, producing 2 x 150 bp paired-end reads. Per the original workflow: The reads were demultiplexed and collapsed into UMI-guided consensus sequences using migec v1.2.7. Using mixcr v2.1.11, UMI consensuses were aligned to TRA and TRB V and J templates and then assembled into clonotypes. Clonotypes were classified as expanded or contracted when called significant by both edgeR and NoisET, with noise models trained on biological replicates. edgeR calls used a false discovery rate-adjusted p below 0.01 and a log2 fold-change threshold of 1. As an exploratory analysis of dynamics, max-normalized trajectories of the 1000 most abundant clonotypes were examined by PCA with hierarchical clustering. Separately sequenced CD4+ and CD8+ repertoires were used to assign the CD4 or CD8 phenotype of responding clones. TCRdb handled the public reads itself, with Q25 trimming in fastp and clone calling in MiXCR, and kept productive beta chains. Under each unique CDR3 protein, matching rows form one entry showing the most common genes and DNA. TCRdb, not the original authors, processed these V and J calls. The sample table records a few hundred thousand distinct CDR3 sequences; under 25% of these occur just once. The top ten clonotypes cover roughly 23% of the sample.

Ficoll-Paque density gradient centrifugation was the method used to isolate PBMCs. The chain is encoded by TRBV5-1 joined to TRBJ2-3, with TRBD1 identical over 7 junction bases. The clonotype comes from a man between 18 and 35 years old who had mild COVID-19 (a few samples of this study predate the infection). The sample titles of this study are shuffled in the database, so cell type and time point are left out; the donor was told from shared clones. Sequencing input: PBMCs or a T cell subset sorted from them (not recorded which). The nucleotide sequence is given as TGCGCCAGCAGCTCAACAGGGGTTGGAGATACGCAGTATTTT. It is translated as CASSSTGVGDTQYF.